This T cell receptor beta chain was recorded in a study of T-cell reconstitution after alpha-beta-depleted transplantation in children. Unique molecular identifiers were incorporated into the prepared TCRbeta library. TCRdb itself ran the PCR reads through MiXCR, one entry per CDR3 protein. The sample has 250,000 to 350,000 distinct CDR3 sequences; approximately 9.6% are singletons. Sequenced here: PBMCs from the stem cell graft donor, sampled from the stem cell graft. The receptor comes from a human donor who donated a stem cell graft to a child with SCID.

The CDR3 sequence is CSASPGGGQETQYF. As DNA, the CDR3 is TGCAGTGCTAGTCCAGGGGGAGGCCAAGAGACCCAGTACTTC. This chain joins TRBV20-1 and TRBJ2-5, with a tentative D call TRBD1 (7 bases). The germline CDR1 and CDR2 sequences are DFQATT and SNEGSKA (reference sequence). There are 14 residues in the CDR3. V was trimmed by 3 bases and J by 1 base, leaving 12 bases between them.